This T cell receptor (beta chain) was documented in a study of T cells in Graves' hyperthyroidism and ophthalmopathy. RNA transcripts were the template for amplifying TCR beta CDR3 regions. Primed by the HTBI set, a first-round RT-PCR was run on the TCR CDR3. One entry per CDR3 protein, called by TCRdb with MiXCR from the multiplex PCR reads. The table records almost 600,000 distinct CDR3 sequences, approximately 15% of them present only once. Trimming took off 0 bases at V and 0 bases at J, with 10 bases between the two ends. CDR3 length equals 16 residues. Germline-derived CDR1 and CDR2 are SGHRS and YFSETQ.

The sequence was obtained from a woman aged 25 to 45 with Graves' hyperthyroidism that later progressed to Graves' ophthalmopathy. This chain uses TRBV5-1 with TRBJ2-1; possibly TRBD2 for D (5 bases). Sequencing used blood. The CDR3 DNA sequence: TGCGCCAGCAGCTTGGCGGGGAGCGGCTCCTACAATGAGCAGTTCTTC. It translates to CASSLAGSGSYNEQFF. Looking up the rest from reference TRBV5-1 and TRBJ2-1 gives the full variable domain: KAGVTQTPRYLIKTRGQQVTLSCSPISGHRSVSWYQQTPGQGLQFLFEYFSETQRNKGNFPGRFSGRQFSNSRSEMNVSTLELGDSALYLCASSLAGSGSYNEQFFGPGTRLTVL.